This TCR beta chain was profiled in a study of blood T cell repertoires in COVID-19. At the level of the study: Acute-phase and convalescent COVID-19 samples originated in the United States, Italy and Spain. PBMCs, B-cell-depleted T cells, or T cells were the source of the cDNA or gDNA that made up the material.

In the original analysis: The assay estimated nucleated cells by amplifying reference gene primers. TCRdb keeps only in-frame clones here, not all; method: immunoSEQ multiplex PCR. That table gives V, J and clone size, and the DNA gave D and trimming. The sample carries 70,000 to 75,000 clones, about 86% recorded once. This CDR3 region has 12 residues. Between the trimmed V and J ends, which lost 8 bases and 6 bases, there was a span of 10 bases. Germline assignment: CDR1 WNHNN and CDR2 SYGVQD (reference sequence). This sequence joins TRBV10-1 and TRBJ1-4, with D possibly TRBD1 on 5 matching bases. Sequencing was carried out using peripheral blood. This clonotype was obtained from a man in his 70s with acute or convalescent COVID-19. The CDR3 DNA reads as TGCGCCAGCCAAAGGGGTCATGAAAAACTGTTTTTT. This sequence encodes CASQRGHEKLFF.